This T cell receptor beta chain was obtained from a study of T cells in women clearing cervical HPV infection. Study details: Women with histologically confirmed HPV16-related CIN3 or worse, 2 with invasive cancer, served as cases. Controls were women whose single incident HPV16 infection cleared within 12 months without precancer or cancer. Case blood was drawn when the lesion was first found; control blood after infection became undetectable.

Cervical HPV DNA detected by MY09/MY11 PCR, typed by dot-blot. On this clone itself: With the read ending 3 residues before the CDR3 end, the germline J gene is used to fill in that end.

The CDR3 spans 14 residues. Germline V CDR1 and CDR2: LNHDA, SQIVND (reference sequence). V shed 7 bases and J shed 5 bases, with 14 bases lying between them. Data came from immunoSEQ multiplex PCR; TCRdb stores just in-frame clones and leaves some out. This table holds tens of thousands of clones. The chain carries TRBV19 and TRBJ2-2; TRBD1 might be the D (6 bases). The sequencing sample was made of blood buffy coat. The sequence derives from a woman aged 18-70 years with a cervical HPV16 infection that either progressed to CIN3+ or cleared (not recorded which). The CDR3 sequence is CASTGATGTGELFF. Incomplete CDR3 DNA: TGTGCCAGTACAGGGGCGACGGGGACCGGGGAG. Full variable domain (rest looked up from reference TRBV19 and TRBJ2-2): DGGITQSPKYLFRKEGQNVTLSCEQNLNHDAMYWYRQDPGQGLRLIYYSQIVNDFQKGDIAEGYSVSREKKESFPLTVTSAQKNPTAFYLCASTGATGTGELFFGEGSRLTVL.